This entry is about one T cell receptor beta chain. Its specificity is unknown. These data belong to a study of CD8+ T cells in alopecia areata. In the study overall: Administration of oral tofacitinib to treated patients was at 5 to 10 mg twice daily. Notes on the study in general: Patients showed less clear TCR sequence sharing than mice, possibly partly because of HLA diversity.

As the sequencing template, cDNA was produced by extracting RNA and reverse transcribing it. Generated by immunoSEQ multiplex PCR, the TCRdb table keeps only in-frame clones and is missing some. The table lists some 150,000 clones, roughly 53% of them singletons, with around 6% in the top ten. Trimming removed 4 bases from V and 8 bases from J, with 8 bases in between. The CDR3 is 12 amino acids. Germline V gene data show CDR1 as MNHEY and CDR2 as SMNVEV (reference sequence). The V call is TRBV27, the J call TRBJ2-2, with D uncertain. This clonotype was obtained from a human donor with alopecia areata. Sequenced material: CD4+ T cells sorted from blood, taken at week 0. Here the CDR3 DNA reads TGTGCCAGCAGTTCCCCGTCGGGGGAGCTGTTTTTT. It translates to CASSSPSGELFF.